Sequencing of this TCR beta chain was carried out in a study of blood T cell repertoires in COVID-19. Comment on this clone: A read error may account for a junction end that differs from germline.

Participants were placed into cohorts based on the clinical history they reported. Using immunoSEQ multiplex PCR, the repertoire was profiled, and TCRdb retains in-frame clones only, with some absent. This table holds 400,000 to 450,000 clones, 85% to 90% found once. Germline assignment: CDR1 MNHEY and CDR2 SVGAGI. CDR3 length: 15 amino acids. The sequence was obtained from a man aged 25-45 years who had recovered from COVID-19. The sequencing sample was made of PBMCs or T cells enriched from blood (not recorded which). The J gene is TRBJ1-1, the V gene TRBV6-5, with 9 bases lining up with TRBD1. CDR3 nucleotide sequence: TGTGCCAGCAACGTACAGGGGGCGGGGAACACCGAAGCTTTCTTT. Protein: CASNVQGAGNTEAFF.